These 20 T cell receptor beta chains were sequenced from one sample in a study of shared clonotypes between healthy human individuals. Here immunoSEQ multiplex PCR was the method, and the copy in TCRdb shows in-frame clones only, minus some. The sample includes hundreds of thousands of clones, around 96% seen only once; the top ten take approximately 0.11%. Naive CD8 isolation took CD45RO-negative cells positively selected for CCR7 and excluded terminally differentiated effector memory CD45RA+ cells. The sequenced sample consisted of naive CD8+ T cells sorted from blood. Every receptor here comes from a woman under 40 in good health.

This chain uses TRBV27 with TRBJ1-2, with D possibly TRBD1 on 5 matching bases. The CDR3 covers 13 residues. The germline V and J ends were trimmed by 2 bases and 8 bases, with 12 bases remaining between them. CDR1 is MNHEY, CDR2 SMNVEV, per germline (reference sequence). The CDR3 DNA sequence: TGTGCCAGCAGTTTAAATCAGGGTTGGGGCTACACCTTC. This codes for CASSLNQGWGYTF.

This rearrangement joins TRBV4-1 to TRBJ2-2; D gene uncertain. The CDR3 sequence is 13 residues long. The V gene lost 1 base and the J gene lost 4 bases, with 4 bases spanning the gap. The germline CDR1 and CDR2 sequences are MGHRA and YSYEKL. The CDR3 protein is CASSQVGTGELFF. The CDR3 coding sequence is TGCGCCAGCAGCCAAGTAGGCACCGGGGAGCTGTTTTTT.

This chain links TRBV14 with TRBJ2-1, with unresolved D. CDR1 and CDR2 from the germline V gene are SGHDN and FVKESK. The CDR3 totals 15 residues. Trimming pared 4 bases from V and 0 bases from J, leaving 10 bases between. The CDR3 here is CASSPGFLSYNEQFF. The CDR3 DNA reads TGTGCCAGCAGCCCGGGCTTCCTCTCCTACAATGAGCAGTTCTTC.

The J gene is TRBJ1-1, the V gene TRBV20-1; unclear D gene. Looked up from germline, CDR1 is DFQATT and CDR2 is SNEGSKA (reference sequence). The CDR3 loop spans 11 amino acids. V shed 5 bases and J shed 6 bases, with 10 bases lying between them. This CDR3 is CSALVIAEAFF. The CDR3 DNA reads TGCAGTGCTCTAGTTATCGCTGAAGCTTTCTTT.

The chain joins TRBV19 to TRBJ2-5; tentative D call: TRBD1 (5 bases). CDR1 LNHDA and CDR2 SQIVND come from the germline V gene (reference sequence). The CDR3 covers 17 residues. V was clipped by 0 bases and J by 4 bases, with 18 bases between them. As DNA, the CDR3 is TGTGCCAGTAGTATAGATCTGGAGACAGTCAAACCAGAGACCCAGTACTTC. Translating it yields CASSIDLETVKPETQYF.

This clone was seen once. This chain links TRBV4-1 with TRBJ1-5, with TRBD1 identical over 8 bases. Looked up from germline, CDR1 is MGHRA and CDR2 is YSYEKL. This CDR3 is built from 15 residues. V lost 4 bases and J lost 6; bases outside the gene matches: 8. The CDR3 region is CASSLHRGESQPQHF. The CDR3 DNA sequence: TGCGCCAGCAGCCTCCACAGGGGGGAGAGTCAGCCCCAGCATTTT.

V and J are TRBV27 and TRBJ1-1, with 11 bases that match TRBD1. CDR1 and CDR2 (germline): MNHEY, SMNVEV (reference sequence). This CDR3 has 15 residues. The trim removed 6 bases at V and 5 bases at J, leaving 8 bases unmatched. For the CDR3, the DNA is TGTGCCAGCAGCCGGGACAGGGGGAGGCGGACTGAAGCTTTCTTT. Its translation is CASSRDRGRRTEAFF.

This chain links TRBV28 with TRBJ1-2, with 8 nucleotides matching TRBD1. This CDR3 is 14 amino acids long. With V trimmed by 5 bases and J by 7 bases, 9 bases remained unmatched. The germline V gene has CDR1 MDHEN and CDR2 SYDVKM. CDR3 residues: CASSPRTGLGGYTF. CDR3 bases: TGTGCCAGCAGTCCCCGGACAGGGCTGGGTGGCTACACCTTC.

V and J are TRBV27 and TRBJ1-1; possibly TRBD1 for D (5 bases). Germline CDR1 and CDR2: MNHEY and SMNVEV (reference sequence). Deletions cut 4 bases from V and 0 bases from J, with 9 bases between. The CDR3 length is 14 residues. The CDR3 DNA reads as TGTGCCAGCAGTTGGGGCAGTTTGAACACTGAAGCTTTCTTT. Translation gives CASSWGSLNTEAFF.

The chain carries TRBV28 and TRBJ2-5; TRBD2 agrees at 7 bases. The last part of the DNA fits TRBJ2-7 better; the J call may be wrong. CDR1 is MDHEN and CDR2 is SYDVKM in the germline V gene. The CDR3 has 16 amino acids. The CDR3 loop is CASISSSGKSSYEQYF. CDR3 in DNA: TGTGCCAGCATCTCCTCCAGCGGGAAAAGCTCCTACGAGCAGTACTTC.

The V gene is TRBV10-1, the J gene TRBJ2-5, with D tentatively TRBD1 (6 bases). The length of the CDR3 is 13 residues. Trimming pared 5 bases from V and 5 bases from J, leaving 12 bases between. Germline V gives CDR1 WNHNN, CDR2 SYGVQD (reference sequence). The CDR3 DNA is TGCGCCAGCAGTCCAGGGGTTTTGGAGACCCAGTACTTC. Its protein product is CASSPGVLETQYF.

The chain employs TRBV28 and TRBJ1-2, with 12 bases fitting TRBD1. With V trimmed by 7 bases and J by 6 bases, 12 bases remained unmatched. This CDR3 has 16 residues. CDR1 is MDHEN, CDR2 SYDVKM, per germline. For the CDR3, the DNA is TGTGCCAGCAATCCGCGGGGACAGGGGGCGAGTGATGGCTACACCTTC. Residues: CASNPRGQGASDGYTF.

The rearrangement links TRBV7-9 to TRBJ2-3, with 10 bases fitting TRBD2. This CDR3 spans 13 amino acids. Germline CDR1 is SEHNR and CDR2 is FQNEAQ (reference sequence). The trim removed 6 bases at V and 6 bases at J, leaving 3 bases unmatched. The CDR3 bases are TGTGCCAGCAGGGCGACTAGCGGGGATACGCAGTATTTT. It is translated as CASRATSGDTQYF. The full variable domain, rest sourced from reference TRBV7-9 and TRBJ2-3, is DTGVSQNPRHKITKRGQNVTFRCDPISEHNRLYWYRQTLGQGPEFLTYFQNEAQLEKSRLLSDRFSAERPKGSFSTLEIQRTEQGDSAMYLCASRATSGDTQYFGPGTRLTVL.

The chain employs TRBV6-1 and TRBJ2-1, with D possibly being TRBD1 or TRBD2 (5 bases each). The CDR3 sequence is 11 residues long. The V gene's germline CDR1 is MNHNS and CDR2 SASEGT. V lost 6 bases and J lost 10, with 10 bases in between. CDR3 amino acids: CASRGPLEQFF. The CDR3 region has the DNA TGTGCCAGCAGGGGACCGTTGGAGCAGTTCTTC.

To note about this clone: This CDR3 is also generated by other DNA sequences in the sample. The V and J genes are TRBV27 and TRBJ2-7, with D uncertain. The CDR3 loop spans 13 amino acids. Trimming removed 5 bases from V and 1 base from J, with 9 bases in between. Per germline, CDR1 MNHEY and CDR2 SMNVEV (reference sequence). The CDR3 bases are TGTGCCAGCAGTCACCGTGGGTCCTACGAGCAGTACTTC. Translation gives CASSHRGSYEQYF.

CDR3 DNA sequence: TGTGCCAGCAGCCCTGTGGAGGGCCCTCGGTACGAGCAGTACTTC. This gives the protein CASSPVEGPRYEQYF. The chain couples TRBV13 to TRBJ2-7; perhaps TRBD2 as D (6 bases). Between the trimmed V and J ends, which lost 5 bases and 4 bases, there was a span of 18 bases. Germline loops: CDR1 PRHDT, CDR2 FYEKMQ (reference sequence). This CDR3 comprises 15 residues.

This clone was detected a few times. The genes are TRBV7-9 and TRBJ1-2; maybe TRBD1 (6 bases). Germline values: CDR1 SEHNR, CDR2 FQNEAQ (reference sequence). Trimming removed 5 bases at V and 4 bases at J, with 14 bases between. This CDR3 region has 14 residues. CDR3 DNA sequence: TGTGCCAGCAGCCCGATACAGGGAGGCTATGGCTACACCTTC. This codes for CASSPIQGGYGYTF. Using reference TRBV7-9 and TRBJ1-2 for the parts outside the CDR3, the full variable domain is DTGVSQNPRHKITKRGQNVTFRCDPISEHNRLYWYRQTLGQGPEFLTYFQNEAQLEKSRLLSDRFSAERPKGSFSTLEIQRTEQGDSAMYLCASSPIQGGYGYTFGSGTRLTVV.

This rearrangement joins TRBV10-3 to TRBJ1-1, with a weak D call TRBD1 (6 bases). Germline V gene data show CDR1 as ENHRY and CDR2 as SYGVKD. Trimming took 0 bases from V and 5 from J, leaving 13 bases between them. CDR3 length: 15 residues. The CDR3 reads CAISESGGAGTEAFF. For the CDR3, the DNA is TGTGCCATCAGTGAGTCAGGGGGTGCGGGGACTGAAGCTTTCTTT.

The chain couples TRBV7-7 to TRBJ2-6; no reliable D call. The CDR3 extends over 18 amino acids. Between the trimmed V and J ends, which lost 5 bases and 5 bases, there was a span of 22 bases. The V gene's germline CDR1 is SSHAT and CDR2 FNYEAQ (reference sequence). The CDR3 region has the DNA TGTGCCAGCAGCACCATAACAGTGCCACAAAGTCGGGCCAACGTCCTGACTTTC. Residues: CASSTITVPQSRANVLTF.

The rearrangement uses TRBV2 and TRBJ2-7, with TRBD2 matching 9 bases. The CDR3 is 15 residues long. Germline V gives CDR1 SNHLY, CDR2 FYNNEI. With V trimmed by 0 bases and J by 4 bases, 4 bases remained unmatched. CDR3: CASSEAQGLAYEQYF. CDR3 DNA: TGTGCCAGCAGTGAAGCCCAGGGACTAGCTTACGAGCAGTACTTC.